What follows are 29 T cell receptor beta chains derived from one specimen sequenced in a study of cytomegalovirus exposure and HLA in healthy donors. Researchers ran the PCR with 60 Vbeta and 13 Jbeta primers. Method: immunoSEQ multiplex PCR; TCRdb's copy keeps in-frame clones and lacks some. Among 310,000 or so clones listed, roughly 89% were seen once. The sequencing input was PBMCs. The receptors derive from a young woman in good health and CMV-seronegative.

The chain has TRBV30 and TRBJ1-3; D is unclear. The V end lost 7 bases, the J end lost 0 bases, and 7 bases lay between the germline ends. Looked up from germline, CDR1 is GTSNPN and CDR2 is SVGIG (reference sequence). This CDR3 comprises 12 residues. As DNA, the CDR3 is TGTGCCTCAGTATTCTCTGGAAACACCATATATTTT. It is translated as CASVFSGNTIYF.

The chain employs TRBV30 and TRBJ2-7; D remains ambiguous. From germline, CDR1 is GTSNPN and CDR2 SVGIG (reference sequence). Trimming pared 0 bases from V and 3 bases from J, leaving 12 bases between. This CDR3 is built from 14 residues. The CDR3 loop reads CAWSVVKNGYEQYF. CDR3 DNA: TGTGCCTGGAGTGTGGTCAAAAACGGCTACGAGCAGTACTTC.

V usage is TRBV20-1 and J usage is TRBJ2-5; D gene uncertain. CDR3 length equals 10 residues. Per germline, CDR1 DFQATT and CDR2 SNEGSKA (reference sequence). CDR3: CGEFPETQYF. CDR3 nucleotides: TGCGGTGAATTCCCGGAGACCCAGTACTTC.

The chain links TRBV6-1 to TRBJ2-3; possibly TRBD2 for D (5 bases). This CDR3 spans 18 amino acids. V was pared by 2 bases and J by 0 bases, with 18 bases between. The germline gives CDR1 MNHNS, CDR2 SASEGT. CDR3 sequence: CASSEFSFDYSSTDTQYF. The CDR3 bases are TGTGCCAGCAGTGAATTTAGCTTCGACTACTCTAGCACAGATACGCAGTATTTT.

The V and J genes are TRBV6-5 and TRBJ2-7, with a possible D match to TRBD2 (6 bases). The CDR3 has 14 amino acids. The ends were cut back, 2 bases at V and 3 bases at J, with 11 bases in the middle. Germline CDR1 is MNHEY and CDR2 is SVGAGI. The CDR3 nucleotides read TGTGCCAGCAGTTACGGAGGGTATTTCTACGAGCAGTACTTC. Encoded protein: CASSYGGYFYEQYF.

The J gene is TRBJ2-5, the V gene TRBV4-1, with D possibly TRBD2 on 6 matching bases. The germline gives CDR1 MGHRA, CDR2 YSYEKL. CDR3 size: 16 residues. Trimming left V 0 bases short and J 5 bases short, with 16 bases between. CDR3 bases: TGCGCCAGCAGCCAAGAAGCAGACGGCGGAGGGGAGACCCAGTACTTC. Amino acids: CASSQEADGGGETQYF.

The V call is TRBV6-5, the J call TRBJ2-5; 8 bases are a match to TRBD2. TRBJ2-7 explains the end of the DNA better; the J call may be wrong. The CDR3 extends over 14 amino acids. Germline V lookup: CDR1 MNHEY, CDR2 SVGAGI. Here the CDR3 reads CASSYSRGGYEQYF. CDR3 sequence (DNA): TGTGCCAGCAGTTACTCTCGGGGGGGCTACGAGCAGTACTTC.

The genes are TRBV6-1 and TRBJ2-1; the match to TRBD1 covers 7 bases. From germline, CDR1 is MNHNS and CDR2 SASEGT. Germline trimming cut 6 bases from V and 1 base from J; bases unmatched to any gene: 6. The CDR3 contains 15 residues. CDR3 in amino acids: CASRRGQNSYNEQFF. The CDR3 coding sequence is TGTGCCAGCAGACGGGGACAGAATTCCTACAATGAGCAGTTCTTC.

The chain couples TRBV5-1 to TRBJ1-3; D possibly corresponds to TRBD1 (6 bases). Germline assignment: CDR1 SGHRS and CDR2 YFSETQ. This CDR3 spans 15 amino acids. Trimming shortened V by 4 bases and J by 0 bases, and 11 bases separated the two germline ends. CDR3 sequence: CASSQDRPSGNTIYF. CDR3 nucleotides: TGCGCCAGCAGCCAGGACAGACCCTCTGGAAACACCATATATTTT.

In regard to this clone: Compared with germline, one end of the junction differs, possibly owing to a read error. The chain carries TRBV7-9 and TRBJ1-1, with D unresolved. The length of the CDR3 is 12 residues. Germline CDR1 SEHNR, CDR2 FQNEAQ (reference sequence). Here the CDR3 reads CAGSFGNTEAFF. The DNA for the CDR3 is TGTGCCGGCAGCTTCGGGAACACTGAAGCTTTCTTT.

The chain recombines TRBV9 with TRBJ1-3; 10 bases match TRBD1. Germline-derived CDR1 and CDR2 are SGDLS and YYNGEE. V lost 3 bases, J lost 4 bases, and 7 bases stayed unmatched. The CDR3 contains 16 residues. In DNA form, the CDR3 reads TGTGCCAGCAGCGGTGGGACAGGGGCTATAGGAAACACCATATATTTT. Its protein is CASSGGTGAIGNTIYF.

Written as DNA, the CDR3 is TGTGCCAGCAAAAGCGGGGGGTTGAATGAGCAGTTCTTC. Translated, it gives CASKSGGLNEQFF. The chain joins TRBV6-6 to TRBJ2-1, with 9 nucleotides matching TRBD2. CDR1 and CDR2 (germline): MNHNY, SVGAGI (reference sequence). V dropped 7 bases and J dropped 7; count of bases not matched to a gene: 5. CDR3 size: 13 residues.

The CDR3 nucleotides are TGTGCCAGTAGTATAATGTGGCCTCCGAACACTGAAGCTTTCTTT. Its protein is CASSIMWPPNTEAFF. The genes are TRBV19 and TRBJ1-1, with D uncertain. Per germline, CDR1 LNHDA and CDR2 SQIVND (reference sequence). V was pared by 2 bases and J by 1 base, with 11 bases between. The CDR3 is 15 residues long.

The chain employs TRBV7-3 and TRBJ1-1, with D possibly being TRBD1 (6 bases). Germline CDR1 SGHTA, CDR2 FQGTGA. Trimming took 4 bases from V and 5 from J, leaving 11 bases between them. This CDR3 contains 13 residues. CDR3 in DNA: TGTGCCAGCAGCTCCCACCAGGGGACTGAAGCTTTCTTT. Its protein product is CASSSHQGTEAFF.

Of note for this clone: A junction boundary mismatches the germline segment, possibly from a read error. The V and J genes are TRBV7-9 and TRBJ1-4; no clear D. This CDR3 is 13 amino acids long. CDR1 and CDR2 (germline): SEHNR, FQNEAQ (reference sequence). CDR3 nucleotides: TGTTCCAGCAGCCCCCTAAACCGGGAAAAACTGTTTTTT. This gives the protein CSSSPLNREKLFF.

This chain links TRBV14 with TRBJ1-1; 10 positions match TRBD1. V shed 4 bases, J shed 1 base, and the junction held 6 bases outside the gene matches. There are 16 residues in the CDR3. Germline V gene data show CDR1 as SGHDN and CDR2 as FVKESK. CDR3 in amino acids: CASSRFDRGRNTEAFF. As DNA, the CDR3 is TGTGCCAGCAGCCGATTTGACAGGGGGCGGAACACTGAAGCTTTCTTT.

The chain combines TRBV9 with TRBJ2-1; the match to TRBD2 covers 11 bases. The ends lost 0 bases at V and 14 bases at J; junction bases unmatched: 7. CDR1 and CDR2 from the germline V gene are SGDLS and YYNGEE. There are 14 residues in the CDR3. The CDR3 nucleotides read TGTGCCAGCAGCGTAGGGGTAGCGGGGGGGCGTGAGTTCTTC. It yields the protein CASSVGVAGGREFF.

This chain uses TRBV5-1 with TRBJ1-2; perhaps TRBD1 as D (6 bases). The germline CDR1 and CDR2 sequences are SGHRS and YFSETQ. CDR3 size: 12 residues. The V and J ends lost 0 bases and 8 bases respectively, with 8 bases between them. The CDR3 bases are TGCGCCAGCAGCTTGGAAGGGGGAGGCTACACCTTC. Protein sequence: CASSLEGGGYTF.

This sequence joins TRBV27 and TRBJ1-2; perhaps TRBD1 as D (5 bases). Germline values: CDR1 MNHEY, CDR2 SMNVEV (reference sequence). CDR3 length equals 13 residues. The V end was cut by 0 bases, the J end by 7 bases, with 9 bases between. The DNA of the CDR3 is TGTGCCAGCAGTTTATCAGGGGCTGGTGGCTACACCTTC. Amino acid sequence: CASSLSGAGGYTF.

The sample holds one count of this clone. One end of the junction fails to match germline, which may point to a read error. This CDR3 is also generated by other DNA sequences in the sample. The chain is built from TRBV27 and TRBJ2-5; possibly TRBD2 for D (5 bases). This CDR3 has 14 residues. The germline V gene has CDR1 MNHEY and CDR2 SMNVEV (reference sequence). CDR3 protein: CASSLSRAQETQYF. The CDR3 bases are TGCGCCAGCAGTTTATCGAGGGCCCAAGAGACCCAGTACTTC.

The count of this clone is one. The chain carries TRBV7-6 and TRBJ1-4, with D uncertain. The ends were cut back, 4 bases at V and 0 bases at J, with 6 bases in the middle. Per the germline V gene, CDR1 is SGHVS and CDR2 is FNYEAQ. CDR3 length: 14 amino acids. The CDR3 protein is CASSYTATNEKLFF. The CDR3 nucleotides read TGTGCCAGCAGCTATACAGCAACTAATGAAAAACTGTTTTTT.

This chain joins TRBV27 and TRBJ2-3; no reliable D call. There are 15 residues in the CDR3. With 2 bases removed from V and 0 bases from J, the gap between germline ends came to 9 bases. The germline CDR1 and CDR2 sequences are MNHEY and SMNVEV (reference sequence). The CDR3 loop is CASSLLSLSTDTQYF. The CDR3 nucleotides read TGTGCCAGCAGTTTACTGAGTCTAAGCACAGATACGCAGTATTTT.

The chain carries TRBV18 and TRBJ2-2, with 9 positions matching TRBD2. This CDR3 is built from 17 residues. V trimming: 3 bases; J trimming: 0 bases; junction bases outside the gene matches: 5. The germline gives CDR1 KGHSH, CDR2 LQKENI. The CDR3 nucleotides read TGTGCCAGCTCACCTAAGCGACTAGCGGCGAACACCGGGGAGCTGTTTTTT. This encodes CASSPKRLAANTGELFF.

The CDR3 sequence is CASRRAGLISSTDTQYF. In nucleotides, the CDR3 is TGTGCCAGCAGACGAGCGGGACTAATATCTAGCACAGATACGCAGTATTTT. The chain employs TRBV2 and TRBJ2-3, with 7 bases fitting TRBD2. Trimming removed 6 bases from V and 0 bases from J; junction bases left unmatched: 12. Germline CDR1 and CDR2: SNHLY and FYNNEI. This CDR3 spans 17 amino acids. The whole variable domain, remainder taken from reference TRBV2 and TRBJ2-3, is EPEVTQTPSHQVTQMGQEVILRCVPISNHLYFYWYRQILGQKVEFLVSFYNNEISEKSEIFDDQFSVERPDGSNFTLKIRSTKLEDSAMYFCASRRAGLISSTDTQYFGPGTRLTVL.

The CDR3 DNA is TGTGCCAGCAGTGTCCAGCAGGGTCGAGAAAAACTGTTTTTT. Translating it yields CASSVQQGREKLFF. The chain joins TRBV2 to TRBJ1-4; D might be TRBD1 (5 bases). Trimming left V 4 bases short and J 8 bases short, with 14 bases between. Looked up from germline, CDR1 is SNHLY and CDR2 is FYNNEI. The CDR3 is 14 amino acids. The full variable domain, rest sourced from reference TRBV2 and TRBJ1-4, is EPEVTQTPSHQVTQMGQEVILRCVPISNHLYFYWYRQILGQKVEFLVSFYNNEISEKSEIFDDQFSVERPDGSNFTLKIRSTKLEDSAMYFCASSVQQGREKLFFGSGTQLSVL.

The V gene is TRBV5-4, the J gene TRBJ2-1; D may be TRBD1 (5 bases). Germline CDR1 reads SGHNT; CDR2 reads YYREEE (reference sequence). This CDR3 comprises 14 residues. The V gene lost 7 bases and the J gene lost 4 bases, with 15 bases spanning the gap. The CDR3 bases are TGTGCCAGCTTGACAGACCCAAATTACAATGAGCAGTTCTTC. Amino acids: CASLTDPNYNEQFF.

The chain has TRBV27 and TRBJ1-6; D gene uncertain. Germline-derived CDR1 and CDR2 are MNHEY and SMNVEV (reference sequence). This CDR3 is 14 amino acids long. V lost 2 bases, J lost 10 bases, and 12 bases lay in between. This chain's CDR3 is CASSLQALGSPLHF. The CDR3 DNA is TGTGCCAGCAGTTTACAGGCTTTAGGCTCACCCCTCCACTTT.

This clone appeared once. V and J are TRBV11-2 and TRBJ2-1, with no clear D. The ends were cut back, 6 bases at V and 0 bases at J, with 12 bases in the middle. The CDR3 runs 15 residues. Looked up from germline, CDR1 is SGHAT and CDR2 is FQNNGV. The CDR3 nucleotides read TGTGCCAGCAGATTTGACACCGACTCCTACAATGAGCAGTTCTTC. Translating gives CASRFDTDSYNEQFF.

The chain is built from TRBV2 and TRBJ2-5; 7 nucleotides match TRBD2. The DNA end is a closer match to TRBJ2-7, so the J assignment may be wrong. This CDR3 spans 16 amino acids. Germline values: CDR1 SNHLY, CDR2 FYNNEI. CDR3 nucleotides: TGTGCCAGCAGGATCCCTCCCGGTGGGGGGGCCTACGAGCAGTACTTC. This translates into CASRIPPGGGAYEQYF.